These 2 T cell receptor beta chains share one sample of origin, sequenced in a study of T cell changes during pregnancy in multiple sclerosis. Profiling relied on immunoSEQ multiplex PCR, and the TCRdb table lists in-frame clones only, not all of them. The sample shows about 28,000 clones, 92% of them seen only once. The sequencing used peripheral blood, collected in the first trimester of pregnancy. Receptor source: a female donor in good health, enrolled as a control in a pregnancy study.

This sequence joins TRBV6-4 and TRBJ2-3; 7 bases match TRBD2. Germline CDR1 and CDR2: MRHNA and SNTAGT. The CDR3 contains 14 residues. The V segment lost 2 bases and the J segment 1 base; nucleotides outside the gene matches: 0. CDR3 loop: CASSDGGGTDTQYF. The CDR3 DNA is TGTGCCAGCAGTGACGGGGGGGGCACAGATACGCAGTATTTT.

The chain joins TRBV10-1 to TRBJ2-2, with 7 bases lining up with TRBD1. Germline-derived CDR1 and CDR2 are WNHNN and SYGVQD (reference sequence). J gave up 4 bases and V 3 bases, and 8 bases lay outside the gene matches. The CDR3 contains 16 residues. The CDR3, as DNA: TGCGCCAGCAGTGATATTCGAGGGGGCATCACCGGGGAGCTGTTTTTT. As protein: CASSDIRGGITGELFF.